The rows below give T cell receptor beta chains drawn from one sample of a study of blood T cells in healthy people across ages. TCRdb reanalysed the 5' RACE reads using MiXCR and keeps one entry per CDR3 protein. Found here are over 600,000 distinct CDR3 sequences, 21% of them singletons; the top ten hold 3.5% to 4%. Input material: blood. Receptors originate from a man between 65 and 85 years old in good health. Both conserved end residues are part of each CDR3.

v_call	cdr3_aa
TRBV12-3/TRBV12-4	CASSRTGGPETQYF
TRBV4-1	CASSKAGGSSYNEQFF
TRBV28	CASSSYGGTDTQYF
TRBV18	CASSPLEAGTGGEKLFF
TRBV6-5	CASARDRGETQYF
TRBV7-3	CASSPGTSSTDTQYF
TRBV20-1	CSASKTGQLGEQYF
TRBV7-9	CASSFDREAKNIQYF
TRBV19	CASRHNFHSGANVLTF
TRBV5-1	CASSLYSETQYF
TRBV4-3	CASSLRAYQETQYF
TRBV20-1	CSARGGGRTSVSYEQYF
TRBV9	CASSLAGGSLETQYF
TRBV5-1	CASSLGGRDTDTQYF
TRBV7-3	CASSNLTEMIGKLFF
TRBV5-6	CASSFSPSGITEQFF
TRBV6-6	CASSNPPGGYNEQFF
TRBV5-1	CASSSGNSPLHF
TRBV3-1	CASSPRIAGDTQYF
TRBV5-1	CASSLRAGVSEQYF
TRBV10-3	CAISDLRPGELFF
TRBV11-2	CASSLRDYNLEQYF
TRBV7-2	CASSLLRSTGELFF
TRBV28	CASRDSGSYNEQFF
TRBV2	CASSDGLVGAQPGTQYF
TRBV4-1	CASSQGPKGQETQYF
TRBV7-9	CASSPQQGPYEQYF
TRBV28	CASNLQDSYEQYF
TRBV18	CASSPSPDTQYF
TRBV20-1	CSARRGGTPNEKLFF
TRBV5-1	CASSFRAGGHTGELFF
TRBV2	CASSPSGTSAIVGQFF
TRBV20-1	CSAWGLAGGLTDTQYF
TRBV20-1	CSASRSSYNEQFF
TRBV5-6	CASSSAGGVETQYF